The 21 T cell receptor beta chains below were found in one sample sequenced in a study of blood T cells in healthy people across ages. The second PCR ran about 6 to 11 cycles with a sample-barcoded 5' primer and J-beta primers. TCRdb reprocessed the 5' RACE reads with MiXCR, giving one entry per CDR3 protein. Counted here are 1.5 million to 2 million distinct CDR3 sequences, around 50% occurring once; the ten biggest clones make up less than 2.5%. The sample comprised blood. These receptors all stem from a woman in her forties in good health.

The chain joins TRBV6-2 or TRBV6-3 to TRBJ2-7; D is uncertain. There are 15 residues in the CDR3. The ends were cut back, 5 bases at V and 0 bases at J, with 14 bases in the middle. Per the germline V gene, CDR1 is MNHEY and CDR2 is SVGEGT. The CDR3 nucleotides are TGTGCCAGCAGTACAAGCAAGGGCCTCTCCTACGAGCAGTACTTC. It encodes CASSTSKGLSYEQYF.

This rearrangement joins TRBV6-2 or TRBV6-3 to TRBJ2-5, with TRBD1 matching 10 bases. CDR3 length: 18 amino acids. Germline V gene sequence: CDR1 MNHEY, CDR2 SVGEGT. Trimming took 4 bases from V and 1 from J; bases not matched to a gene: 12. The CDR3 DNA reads TGTGCCAGCAGTTGCAGGCGGGACAGGGGTCCAAGCCAAGAGACCCAGTACTTC. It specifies CASSCRRDRGPSQETQYF.

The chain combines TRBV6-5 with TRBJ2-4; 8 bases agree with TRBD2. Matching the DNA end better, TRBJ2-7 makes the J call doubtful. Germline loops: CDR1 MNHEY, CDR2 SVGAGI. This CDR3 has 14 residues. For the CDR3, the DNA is TGTGCCAGCAGTTACGCGCGGGGGGACGACGAGCAGTACTTC. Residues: CASSYARGDDEQYF.

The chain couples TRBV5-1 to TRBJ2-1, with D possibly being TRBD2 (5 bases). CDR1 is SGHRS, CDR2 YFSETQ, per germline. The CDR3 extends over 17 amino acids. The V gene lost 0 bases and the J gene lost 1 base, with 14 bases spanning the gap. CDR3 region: CASSLDNTAASYNEQFF. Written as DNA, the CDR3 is TGCGCCAGCAGCTTGGACAATACAGCGGCGTCCTACAATGAGCAGTTCTTC.

CDR3 region: CASRTYRDGTLRSRNYGYTF. CDR3 bases: TGTGCCAGCAGGACCTACCGGGACGGCACCCTGAGGAGCCGTAACTATGGCTACACCTTC. V is TRBV6-2 or TRBV6-3 and J is TRBJ1-2; D might be TRBD1 (5 bases). Between the trimmed V and J ends, which lost 6 bases and 1 base, there was a span of 30 bases. CDR1 is MNHEY, CDR2 SVGEGT, per germline. This CDR3 region has 20 residues.

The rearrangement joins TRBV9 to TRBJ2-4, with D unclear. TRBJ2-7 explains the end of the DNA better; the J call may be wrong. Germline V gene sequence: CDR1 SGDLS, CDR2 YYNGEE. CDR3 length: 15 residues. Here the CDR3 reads CASSVGSATTYEQYF. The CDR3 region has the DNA TGTGCCAGCAGCGTAGGCTCGGCAACCACTTACGAGCAGTACTTC.

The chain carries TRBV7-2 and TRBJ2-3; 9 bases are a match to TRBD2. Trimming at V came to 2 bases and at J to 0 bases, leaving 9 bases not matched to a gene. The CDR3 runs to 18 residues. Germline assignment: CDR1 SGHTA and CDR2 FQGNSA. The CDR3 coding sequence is TGTGCCAGCAGCTTAATCTGGGCGGGGGGGTTTAGCACAGATACGCAGTATTTT. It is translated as CASSLIWAGGFSTDTQYF.

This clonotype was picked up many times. As DNA, the CDR3 is TGCAGCGGGTCGGTAGCGGGGGGAGATACGCAGTATTTT. Residues: CSGSVAGGDTQYF. The chain couples TRBV29-1 to TRBJ2-3; 10 positions agree with TRBD2. After removal of 7 bases from V and 5 bases from J, the junction contained 6 bases not matched to a gene. The CDR3 consists of 13 residues. Germline lookup yields CDR1 SQVTM and CDR2 ANQGSEA.

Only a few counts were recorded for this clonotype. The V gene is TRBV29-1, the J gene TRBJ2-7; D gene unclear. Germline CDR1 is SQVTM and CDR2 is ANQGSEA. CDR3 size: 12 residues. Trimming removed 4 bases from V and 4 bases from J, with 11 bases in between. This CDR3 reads CSVVGDTYEQYF. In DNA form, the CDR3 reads TGCAGCGTTGTAGGTGACACATACGAGCAGTACTTC.

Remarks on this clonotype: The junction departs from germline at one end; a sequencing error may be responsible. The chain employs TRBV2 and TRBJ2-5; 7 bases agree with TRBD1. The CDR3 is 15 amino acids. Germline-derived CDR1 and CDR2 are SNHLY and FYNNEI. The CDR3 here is CASREGTVLQETQYF. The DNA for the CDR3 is TGTGCCAGCAGAGAAGGGACAGTTCTACAAGAGACCCAGTACTTC.

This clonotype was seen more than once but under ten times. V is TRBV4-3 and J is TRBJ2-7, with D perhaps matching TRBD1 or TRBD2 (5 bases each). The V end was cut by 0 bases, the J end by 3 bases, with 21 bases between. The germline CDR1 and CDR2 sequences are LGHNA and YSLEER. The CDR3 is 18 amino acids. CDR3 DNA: TGCGCCAGCAGCCAAGATCGGGACCTTTCGGTGCTCTACTACGAGCAGTACTTC. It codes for CASSQDRDLSVLYYEQYF.

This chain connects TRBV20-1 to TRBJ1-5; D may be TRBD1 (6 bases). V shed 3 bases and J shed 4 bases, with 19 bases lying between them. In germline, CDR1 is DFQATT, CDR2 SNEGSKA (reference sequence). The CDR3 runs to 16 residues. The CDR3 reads CSARGLQGGSNQPQHF. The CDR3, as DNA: TGCAGTGCTAGGGGCCTACAGGGAGGGTCGAATCAGCCCCAGCATTTT.

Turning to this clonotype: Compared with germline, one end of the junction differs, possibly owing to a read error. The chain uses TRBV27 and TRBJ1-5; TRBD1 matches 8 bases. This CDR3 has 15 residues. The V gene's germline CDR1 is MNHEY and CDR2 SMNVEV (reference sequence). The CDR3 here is CASSPRTGLNQLQHF. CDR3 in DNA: TGTGCCAGCAGTCCCCGGACAGGGTTAAATCAGCTCCAGCATTTT.

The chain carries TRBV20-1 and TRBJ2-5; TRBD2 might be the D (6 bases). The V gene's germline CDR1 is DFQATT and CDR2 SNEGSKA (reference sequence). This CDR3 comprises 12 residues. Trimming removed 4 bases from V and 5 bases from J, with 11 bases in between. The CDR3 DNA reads TGCAGTGCTACAGGACTAACGGAGACCCAGTACTTC. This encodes CSATGLTETQYF.

The CDR3 region has the DNA TGTGCCAGCAGTTTATCAGGGGGAGATTACTACGAGCAGTACTTC. This encodes CASSLSGGDYYEQYF. The chain couples TRBV27 to TRBJ2-7; a possible D gene is TRBD1 (6 bases). The CDR3 loop spans 15 amino acids. Germline lookup yields CDR1 MNHEY and CDR2 SMNVEV (reference sequence). V shed 0 bases and J shed 3 bases, with 12 bases lying between them.

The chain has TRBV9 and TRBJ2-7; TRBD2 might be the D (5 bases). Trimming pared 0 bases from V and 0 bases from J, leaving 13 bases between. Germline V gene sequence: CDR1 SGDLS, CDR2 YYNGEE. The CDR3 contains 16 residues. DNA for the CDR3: TGTGCCAGCAGCGTAGCACCGCGAGGGCGCTCCTACGAGCAGTACTTC. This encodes CASSVAPRGRSYEQYF. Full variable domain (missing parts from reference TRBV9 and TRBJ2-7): DSGVTQTPKHLITATGQRVTLRCSPRSGDLSVYWYQQSLDQGLQFLIQYYNGEERAKGNILERFSAQQFPDLHSELNLSSLELGDSALYFCASSVAPRGRSYEQYFGPGTRLTVT.

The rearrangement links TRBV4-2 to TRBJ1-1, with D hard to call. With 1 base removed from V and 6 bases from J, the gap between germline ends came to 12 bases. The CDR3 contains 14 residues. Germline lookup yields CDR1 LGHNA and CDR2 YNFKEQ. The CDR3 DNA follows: TGTGCCAGCAGCCAAGGGATCTCGTTGGCTGAAGCTTTCTTT. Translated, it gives CASSQGISLAEAFF.

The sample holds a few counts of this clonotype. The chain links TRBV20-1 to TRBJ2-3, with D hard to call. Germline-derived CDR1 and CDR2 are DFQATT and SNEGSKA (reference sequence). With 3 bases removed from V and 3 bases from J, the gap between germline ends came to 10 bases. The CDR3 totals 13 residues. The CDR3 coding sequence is TGCAGTGCTAGTGGCTTCCGGACAGATACGCAGTATTTT. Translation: CSASGFRTDTQYF.

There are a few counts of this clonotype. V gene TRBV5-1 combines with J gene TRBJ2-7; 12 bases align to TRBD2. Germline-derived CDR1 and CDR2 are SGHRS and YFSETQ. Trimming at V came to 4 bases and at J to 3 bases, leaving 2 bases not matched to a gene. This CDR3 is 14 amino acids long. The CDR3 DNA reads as TGCGCCAGCAGCCGGACTAGCGGGATCTACGAGCAGTACTTC. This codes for CASSRTSGIYEQYF.

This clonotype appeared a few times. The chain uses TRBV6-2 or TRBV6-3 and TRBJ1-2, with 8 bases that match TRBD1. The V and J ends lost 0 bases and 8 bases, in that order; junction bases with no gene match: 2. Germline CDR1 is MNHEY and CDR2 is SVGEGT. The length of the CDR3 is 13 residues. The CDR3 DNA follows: TGTGCCAGCAGTTACTCAGGGACAGGAGGCTACACCTTC. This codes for CASSYSGTGGYTF.

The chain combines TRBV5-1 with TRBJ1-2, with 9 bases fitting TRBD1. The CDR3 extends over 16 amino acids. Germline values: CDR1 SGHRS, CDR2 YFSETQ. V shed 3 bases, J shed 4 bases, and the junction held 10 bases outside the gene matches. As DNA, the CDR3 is TGCGCCAGCAGCTCCCCGGGACAGGGATCAAGCTATGGCTACACCTTC. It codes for CASSSPGQGSSYGYTF.